Below, 32 T cell receptor beta chains from the same sample are listed, as sequenced in a study of T-cell memory formation after mild COVID-19. A single record per CDR3 protein comes from TCRdb applying MiXCR to the 5' RACE reads. Found here are about 390,000 distinct CDR3 sequences, approximately 15% of them singletons; the top ten hold about a fifth. The sequenced material came from PBMCs or a T cell subset sorted from them (not recorded which). These receptors came from a man between 18 and 29 years old who had mild COVID-19 (a few samples of this study predate the infection). Cell type and time point are not known.

This clonotype came up many times. V is TRBV12-3 or TRBV12-4 and J is TRBJ1-2; D is unresolved. This CDR3 contains 12 residues. Trimming shortened V by 3 bases and J by 4 bases, and 6 bases separated the two germline ends. The CDR3 reads CASSFQGYGYTF. The CDR3 DNA reads TGTGCCAGCAGTTTTCAAGGCTATGGCTACACCTTC.

This clonotype appeared a few times. The chain uses TRBV7-2 and TRBJ2-4; a weak D match, TRBD1 (6 bases). The V end was cut by 5 bases, the J end by 8 bases, with 16 bases between. Looked up from germline, CDR1 is SGHTA and CDR2 is FQGNSA. The CDR3 totals 14 residues. The CDR3 here is CASSPQGSADIQYF. The CDR3 DNA reads as TGTGCCAGCAGCCCGCAGGGGTCGGCAGACATTCAGTACTTC.

The chain is built from TRBV10-3 and TRBJ2-3; D gene unclear. The CDR3 runs to 13 residues. V lost 7 bases, J lost 0 bases, and 8 bases lay in between. Per germline, CDR1 ENHRY and CDR2 SYGVKD. The CDR3, as DNA: TGTGCCATCAATGCAGCTAGCACAGATACGCAGTATTTT. Protein product: CAINAASTDTQYF.

The chain carries TRBV7-9 and TRBJ1-5, with 7 positions matching TRBD1. The germline V gene has CDR1 SEHNR and CDR2 FQNEAQ (reference sequence). The CDR3 is 15 amino acids. After removal of 4 bases from V and 4 bases from J, the junction contained 7 bases not matched to a gene. This chain's CDR3 is CASSSQGRGNQPQHF. The CDR3, as DNA: TGTGCCAGCAGCTCACAGGGGAGGGGGAATCAGCCCCAGCATTTT.

The sample holds many counts of this clonotype. CDR3: CASSWTSGGEQYF. The CDR3 bases are TGTGCCAGCAGCTGGACTAGCGGGGGCGAGCAGTACTTC. The gene calls are TRBV7-2 and TRBJ2-7, with 13 bases identical to TRBD2. Trimming cost V 4 bases and J 6 bases; bases outside gene matches: 0. In germline, CDR1 is SGHTA, CDR2 FQGNSA. This CDR3 contains 13 residues.

The chain joins TRBV28 to TRBJ2-7; 9 nucleotides agree with TRBD1. With 6 bases clipped from V and 7 bases from J, the junction kept 4 bases outside the gene matches. CDR3 length: 12 residues. Germline V gene sequence: CDR1 MDHEN, CDR2 SYDVKM. The CDR3 DNA reads TGTGCCAGCAGCCGGGACAGGGCAGAGCAGTACGTC. Translation gives CASSRDRAEQYV.

A few counts support this clonotype. This chain uses TRBV11-1 with TRBJ2-3; TRBD2 is a possible D gene (6 bases). The V gene's germline CDR1 is SGHAT and CDR2 FQDESV (reference sequence). CDR3 length equals 15 residues. Trimming took 5 bases from V and 2 from J, leaving 14 bases between them. As DNA, the CDR3 is TGTGCCAGCAGCCGGGGAGGACTCCACACAGATACGCAGTATTTT. Its translation is CASSRGGLHTDTQYF.

The chain combines TRBV5-6 with TRBJ2-7; 10 nucleotides match TRBD1. Germline loops: CDR1 SGHDT, CDR2 YYEEEE. The CDR3 loop spans 15 amino acids. Trimming cost V 1 base and J 5 bases; bases outside gene matches: 6. The CDR3 here is CASSLRGQGIHEQYV. The CDR3 coding sequence is TGTGCCAGCAGCTTGAGGGGACAGGGGATCCACGAGCAGTACGTC.

At least ten counts were recorded for this clonotype. The rearrangement uses TRBV2 and TRBJ2-7; D possibly uses TRBD1 or TRBD2 (5 bases each). The V end lost 8 bases, the J end lost 4 bases, and 18 bases lay between the germline ends. Germline loops: CDR1 SNHLY, CDR2 FYNNEI. The CDR3 sequence is 14 residues long. CDR3 nucleotide sequence: TGTGCCAGCCAACAGGACGGGGAAGTATACGAGCAGTACTTC. This gives the protein CASQQDGEVYEQYF.

The chain combines TRBV5-1 with TRBJ2-5, with D tentatively TRBD1 or TRBD2 (5 bases each). Looked up from germline, CDR1 is SGHRS and CDR2 is YFSETQ. The CDR3 is made up of 13 amino acids. The ends were cut back, 4 bases at V and 4 bases at J, with 11 bases in the middle. The CDR3 spells CASSVGVGETQYF. DNA for the CDR3: TGCGCCAGCAGCGTGGGGGTAGGAGAGACCCAGTACTTC.

The rearrangement links TRBV5-8 to TRBJ2-7; no clear D. The CDR3 runs to 15 residues. Germline V lookup: CDR1 SGHTS, CDR2 YDEGEE. Trimming cost V 0 bases and J 3 bases, with 13 bases left between them. The CDR3 coding sequence is TGTGCCAGCAGCTTGGGGGGTAGCCAGGTCTACGAGCAGTACGTC. Translating gives CASSLGGSQVYEQYV.

This chain uses TRBV5-1 with TRBJ2-3; D tentatively reads TRBD1 or TRBD2 (5 bases each). This CDR3 is built from 14 residues. V was clipped by 3 bases and J by 7 bases, with 15 bases between them. Looked up from germline, CDR1 is SGHRS and CDR2 is YFSETQ. The CDR3 DNA reads TGCGCCAGCAGCTCCGGGACGCCGGGAAATACGCAGTATTTT. Protein: CASSSGTPGNTQYF.

The genes are TRBV5-5 and TRBJ2-3, with D possibly TRBD1 on 6 matching bases. The CDR3 is 15 residues long. V lost 0 bases and J lost 6, with 14 bases in between. Germline CDR1 and CDR2: SGHKS and YYEKEE (reference sequence). CDR3 in amino acids: CASSLDPGTGDTQYF. CDR3 bases: TGTGCCAGCAGCTTGGACCCGGGTACAGGGGATACGCAGTATTTT.

The V call is TRBV29-1, the J call TRBJ1-5; D gene ambiguous. The CDR3 loop spans 13 amino acids. Germline V lookup: CDR1 SQVTM, CDR2 ANQGSEA. Trimming took 4 bases from V and 6 from J, leaving 13 bases between them. This chain's CDR3 is CSVAPSGGQPQHF. CDR3 in DNA: TGCAGCGTTGCACCCTCCGGCGGTCAGCCCCAGCATTTT.

This clonotype was seen repeatedly, ten times or more. This sequence joins TRBV4-3 and TRBJ2-5; 9 bases align to TRBD2. With 0 bases clipped from V and 4 bases from J, the junction kept 6 bases outside the gene matches. Germline assignment: CDR1 LGHNA and CDR2 YSLEER. This CDR3 contains 16 residues. The CDR3 DNA is TGCGCCAGCAGCCAAGAGTTCGCGGGGGGGCCAGAGACCCAGTACTTC. This codes for CASSQEFAGGPETQYF.

This clonotype was observed a handful of times. The chain employs TRBV27 and TRBJ1-2; D not resolved. V lost 3 bases and J 2 bases, leaving 13 bases between the germline ends. Germline V gene sequence: CDR1 MNHEY, CDR2 SMNVEV (reference sequence). The CDR3 length is 15 residues. The CDR3 nucleotides read TGTGCCAGCAGTTTTGCCCCAAACACCAACTATGGCTACACCTTC. Translated: CASSFAPNTNYGYTF.

V gene TRBV20-1 combines with J gene TRBJ2-7; tentative D call: TRBD1 (5 bases). This CDR3 comprises 12 residues. The V gene lost 6 bases and the J gene lost 1 base, with 10 bases spanning the gap. CDR1 and CDR2 (germline): DFQATT, SNEGSKA (reference sequence). The CDR3 DNA reads TGCAGTGCCCGAAGGGGATCCTACGAGCAGTACTTC. Translated: CSARRGSYEQYF.

This clonotype was picked up a small number of times. The chain links TRBV7-9 to TRBJ2-5; D is unresolved. Germline loops: CDR1 SEHNR, CDR2 FQNEAQ (reference sequence). CDR3 length equals 14 residues. Trimming left V 6 bases short and J 3 bases short, with 14 bases between. The CDR3 nucleotides are TGTGCCAGCAGAAAGGGTGGGGAAGAAGAGACCCAGTACTTC. Its protein is CASRKGGEEETQYF.

V usage is TRBV28 and J usage is TRBJ2-7; 8 nucleotides match TRBD1. The CDR3 extends over 15 amino acids. V dropped 6 bases and J dropped 6; count of bases not matched to a gene: 13. CDR1 and CDR2 (germline): MDHEN, SYDVKM. CDR3 amino acids: CASSHGPGQGREQYV. The CDR3 coding sequence is TGTGCCAGCAGCCACGGCCCTGGACAGGGTCGCGAGCAGTACGTC.

The V gene is TRBV5-1, the J gene TRBJ1-2; 7 bases agree with TRBD1. The V gene end was trimmed by 3 bases and the J gene end by 6 bases; junction bases not matched to a gene: 11. Germline V CDR1 and CDR2: SGHRS, YFSETQ. The CDR3 has 15 residues. The CDR3 DNA follows: TGCGCCAGCAGCTCCGGGACAGTTCCGACCCATGGCTACACCTTC. Its protein product is CASSSGTVPTHGYTF.

The chain combines TRBV20-1 with TRBJ1-3, with 9 bases that match TRBD1. Trimming at V came to 5 bases and at J to 4 bases, leaving 6 bases not matched to a gene. This CDR3 spans 14 amino acids. Germline CDR1 is DFQATT and CDR2 is SNEGSKA (reference sequence). CDR3 coding DNA: TGCAGTGCTCCACAGGGGGCGGAAGGAAACACCATATATTTT. Protein sequence: CSAPQGAEGNTIYF.

This clonotype was recorded a few times. The V gene is TRBV20-1, the J gene TRBJ1-1; D may be TRBD1 (5 bases). The V end lost 3 bases, the J end lost 0 bases, and 14 bases lay between the germline ends. The CDR3 loop spans 15 amino acids. The V gene's germline CDR1 is DFQATT and CDR2 SNEGSKA (reference sequence). The CDR3 DNA sequence: TGCAGTGCTAGTGGGGCCGGGACGGTGAACACTGAAGCTTTCTTT. Amino acids: CSASGAGTVNTEAFF.

This chain links TRBV9 with TRBJ1-5; D uncertain. Trimming took 0 bases from V and 5 from J, leaving 6 bases between them. The CDR3 has 13 residues. Germline V gene data show CDR1 as SGDLS and CDR2 as YYNGEE. The CDR3 is CASSVDYDQPQHF. In DNA form, the CDR3 reads TGTGCCAGCAGCGTAGATTACGATCAGCCCCAGCATTTT.

This clonotype has at least ten counts. V usage is TRBV7-3 and J usage is TRBJ2-1, with 7 bases identical to TRBD2. CDR1 is SGHTA and CDR2 is FQGTGA in the germline V gene. J lost 0 bases, V lost 5 bases, and 10 bases had no gene match. The CDR3 totals 17 residues. The CDR3 nucleotides are TGTGCCAGCAGCGATCCCGCAGGCGGGGGCTCCTACAATGAGCAGTTCTTC. Translation gives CASSDPAGGGSYNEQFF.

This clonotype was counted at least ten times. The chain has TRBV20-1 and TRBJ2-1; TRBD2 is a possible D gene (6 bases). The CDR3 contains 14 residues. Per germline, CDR1 DFQATT and CDR2 SNEGSKA (reference sequence). The V gene lost 4 bases and the J gene lost 6 bases, with 16 bases spanning the gap. CDR3 bases: TGCAGTGCTATGGGACTTAGGGATGTCAATGAGCAGTTCTTC. The encoded protein is CSAMGLRDVNEQFF.

This clonotype was found a few times. This chain uses TRBV5-6 with TRBJ2-5; 7 bases match TRBD2. The ends lost 4 bases at V and 4 bases at J; junction bases unmatched: 13. The CDR3 extends over 16 amino acids. CDR1 and CDR2 (germline): SGHDT, YYEEEE. The CDR3 protein is CASSRPPGRGGETQYF. The CDR3 nucleotides are TGTGCCAGCAGCCGCCCCCCAGGGAGGGGAGGAGAGACCCAGTACTTC.

The chain carries TRBV18 and TRBJ2-4; 10 bases fit TRBD1. Germline V lookup: CDR1 KGHSH, CDR2 LQKENI. The CDR3 is 13 amino acids. V dropped 3 bases and J dropped 13; count of bases not matched to a gene: 6. CDR3 loop: CASSPVGDRGQYF. CDR3 coding DNA: TGTGCCAGCTCACCCGTGGGGGACAGGGGCCAGTACTTC.

The chain has TRBV27 and TRBJ2-1; D ambiguous. Trimming pared 3 bases from V and 5 bases from J, leaving 5 bases between. Germline values: CDR1 MNHEY, CDR2 SMNVEV (reference sequence). This CDR3 has 12 amino acids. CDR3 bases: TGTGCCAGCAGTTTCCACAACAATGAGCAGTTCTTC. This encodes CASSFHNNEQFF.

This clonotype was seen more than once but under ten times. V usage is TRBV5-1 and J usage is TRBJ2-5, with 13 bases matching TRBD2. Losses at the gene ends were 0 bases for V and 6 bases for J; bases not matched to a gene: 5. Germline-derived CDR1 and CDR2 are SGHRS and YFSETQ. The CDR3 sequence is 16 residues long. As DNA, the CDR3 is TGCGCCAGCAGCTTGGGACGACTAGCGGGGGGCCAGACCCAGTACTTC. It codes for CASSLGRLAGGQTQYF.

In this sample, this clonotype turned up a few times. The J gene is TRBJ1-1, the V gene TRBV7-2; unclear D gene. The length of the CDR3 is 15 residues. CDR1 SGHTA and CDR2 FQGNSA come from the germline V gene. V gave up 4 bases and J gave up 5 bases, with 17 bases separating them. The DNA for the CDR3 is TGTGCCAGCAGCTCCTACGCGGGGTTATTGACTGAAGCTTTCTTT. Its translation: CASSSYAGLLTEAFF.

The chain couples TRBV18 to TRBJ1-3; no firm D call. The CDR3 loop spans 13 amino acids. V lost 3 bases, J lost 4 bases, and 7 bases lay in between. Germline V lookup: CDR1 KGHSH, CDR2 LQKENI. CDR3 loop: CASSPRQGNTIYF. The CDR3, as DNA: TGTGCCAGCTCACCGCGACAAGGAAACACCATATATTTT.

V and J are TRBV27 and TRBJ2-7; perhaps TRBD2 as D (7 bases). From germline, CDR1 is MNHEY and CDR2 SMNVEV (reference sequence). The CDR3 contains 12 residues. Trimming removed 6 bases at V and 5 bases at J, with 11 bases between. This chain's CDR3 is CASSRGADEQYF. CDR3 sequence (DNA): TGTGCCAGCAGCCGGGGGGCCGACGAGCAGTACTTC.